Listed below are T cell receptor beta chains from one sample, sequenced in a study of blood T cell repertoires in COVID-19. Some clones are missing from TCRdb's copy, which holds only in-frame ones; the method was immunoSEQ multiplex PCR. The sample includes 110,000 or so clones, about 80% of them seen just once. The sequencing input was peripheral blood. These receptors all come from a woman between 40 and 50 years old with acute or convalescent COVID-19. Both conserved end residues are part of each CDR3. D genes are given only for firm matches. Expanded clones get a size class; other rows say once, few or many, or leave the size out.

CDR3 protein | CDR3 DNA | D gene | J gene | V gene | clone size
CASSLAGGYGYTF | TGTGCCAGCAGTTTGGCAGGGGGCTATGGCTACACCTTC | TRBD1 | TRBJ1-2 | TRBV12-3/TRBV12-4 | -
CASSLDGGVTNQPQHF | TGCGCCAGCAGCTTGGACGGCGGAGTCACCAATCAGCCCCAGCATTTT | - | TRBJ1-5 | TRBV5-1 | -
CASSEGHRSTDTQYF | TGTGCCAGCAGTGAGGGCCACCGTAGCACAGATACGCAGTATTTT | - | TRBJ2-3 | TRBV6-4 | -
CASSTGGYGYTF | TGTGCCAGCAGCACAGGGGGCTATGGCTACACCTTC | TRBD1 | TRBJ1-2 | TRBV3-1/TRBV3-2 | once
CASRAASGGLRGELFF | TGTGCCAGCAGAGCGGCTAGCGGGGGGCTAAGAGGGGAGCTGTTTTTT | TRBD2 | TRBJ2-2 | TRBV27 | -
CASSYPLGSGNTIYF | TGTGCCAGCAGTTACCCGCTCGGCTCTGGAAACACCATATATTTT | - | TRBJ1-3 | TRBV6-2/TRBV6-3 | -
CASSEPRGAEGYTF | TGTGCCAGCAGCGAGCCCAGGGGGGCGGAAGGCTACACCTTC | - | TRBJ1-2 | TRBV21-1 | -
CSADQGNEQFF | TGCAGTGCTGACCAGGGCAATGAGCAGTTCTTC | - | TRBJ2-1 | TRBV20-1 | -
CASSSPRGVYGYTF | TGTGCCAGCAGTTCTCCCAGGGGGGTCTATGGCTACACCTTC | TRBD1 | TRBJ1-2 | TRBV6-5 | -
CASGFPGVGYTF | TGTGCCAGTGGATTTCCGGGGGTCGGCTACACCTTC | - | TRBJ1-2 | TRBV7-2 | once
CASTEGGGTDTQYF | TGTGCCAGCACTGAGGGGGGGGGCACAGATACGCAGTATTTT | - | TRBJ2-3 | TRBV7-6 | -
CASQERRSNEQFF | TGCGCCAGCCAGGAGCGGAGGAGCAATGAGCAGTTCTTC | - | TRBJ2-1 | TRBV10-1 | once
CASSPFPQGQGEQPQHF | TGTGCCAGCAGTCCTTTTCCCCAGGGACAGGGAGAACAGCCCCAGCATTTT | TRBD1 | TRBJ1-5 | TRBV3-1/TRBV3-2 | few
CASSERLLGYTF | TGTGCCAGCAGTGAAAGACTTCTTGGCTACACCTTC | - | TRBJ1-2 | TRBV6-1 | -
CATSRGSKTGELFF | TGCGCCACCTCCCGGGGGTCAAAAACCGGGGAGCTGTTTTTT | - | TRBJ2-2 | TRBV5-1 | -
CSAPDRGLAFF | TGCAGTGCTCCGGACAGGGGGCTAGCTTTCTTT | TRBD1 | TRBJ1-1 | TRBV20-1 | -
CASSLTAGTYEQYF | TGTGCCAGCAGTTTAACTGCGGGGACCTACGAGCAGTACTTC | - | TRBJ2-7 | TRBV27 | -
CASSQGGGAGYGYTF | TGTGCCAGCAGCCAAGGGGGGGGCGCTGGCTATGGCTACACCTTC | - | TRBJ1-2 | TRBV25-1 | -
CASSIFPGTNEKLFF | TGTGCCAGTAGTATCTTTCCGGGTACTAATGAAAAACTGTTTTTT | - | TRBJ1-4 | TRBV19 | -
CASSYGRGNTEAFF | TGTGCCAGCTCATATGGGAGAGGGAACACTGAAGCTTTCTTT | - | TRBJ1-1 | TRBV18 | -
CASSGGNTIYF | TGTGCCAGCAGTGGAGGGAACACCATATATTTT | - | TRBJ1-3 | TRBV2 | -
CASGGQFKGYTF | TGTGCTAGTGGTGGACAGTTTAAGGGCTACACCTTC | - | TRBJ1-2 | TRBV12-5 | -
CSVASGRDTEAFF | TGCAGCGTGGCTAGCGGGAGGGACACTGAAGCTTTCTTT | - | TRBJ1-1 | TRBV29-1 | -
CASSSGRYEQYF | TGTGCCAGCAGCTCCGGCAGGTACGAGCAGTACTTC | - | TRBJ2-7 | TRBV6-5 | few
CASSQDRSRYEKLFF | TGCGCCAGCAGCCAAGATAGATCCCGTTACGAAAAACTGTTTTTT | - | TRBJ1-4 | TRBV4-3 | -
CASSLGQNTIYF | TGTGCCAGCAGCCTCGGTCAAAACACCATATATTTT | - | TRBJ1-3 | TRBV3-1/TRBV3-2 | -
CASSQEGTDNSPLHF | TGCGCCAGCAGCCAAGAAGGGACAGATAATTCACCCCTCCACTTT | TRBD1 | TRBJ1-6 | TRBV4-3 | -
CASRRGGSTNEKLFF | TGTGCCAGCAGAAGAGGAGGATCAACTAATGAAAAACTGTTTTTT | - | TRBJ1-4 | TRBV2 | -
CASSIDGRALYGYTF | TGTGCCAGTAGTATAGATGGGCGGGCGCTCTATGGCTACACCTTC | - | TRBJ1-2 | TRBV19 | -
CASSYGRMGATETQYF | TGTGCCAGCAGTTACGGTAGGATGGGGGCTACCGAGACCCAGTACTTC | - | TRBJ2-5 | TRBV6-6 | -
CASSPRTSSGNTIYF | TGTGCCAGCTCACCACGGACAAGCTCTGGAAACACCATATATTTT | - | TRBJ1-3 | TRBV18 | -
CAWSVRREYTEAFF | TGTGCCTGGAGTGTACGCAGGGAATACACTGAAGCTTTCTTT | - | TRBJ1-1 | TRBV30 | -
CASSLEQGDYGYTF | TGCGCCAGCAGCTTGGAGCAGGGGGACTATGGCTACACCTTC | TRBD1 | TRBJ1-2 | TRBV5-1 | -
CASSLGSGDTQYF | TGCGCCAGCAGCTTGGGTAGCGGAGATACGCAGTATTTT | - | TRBJ2-3 | TRBV5-1 | -
CASSVGRTPSIHEQYF | TGTGCCAGCAGCGTAGGGAGGACCCCGAGTATCCACGAGCAGTACTTC | - | TRBJ2-7 | TRBV9 | -
CASSPQTDYQPQHF | TGTGCCAGCAGCCCGCAGACAGACTATCAGCCCCAGCATTTT | - | TRBJ1-5 | TRBV3-1/TRBV3-2 | -
CASSLYRQGTYEQYF | TGTGCCAGCAGTTTATACAGGCAGGGGACCTACGAGCAGTACTTC | - | TRBJ2-7 | TRBV27 | -
CASKAETNYGYTF | TGTGCCAGTAAGGCGGAAACTAACTATGGCTACACCTTC | - | TRBJ1-2 | TRBV19 | few
CASSHRLAVTGELFF | TGTGCCAGCAGCCATAGGCTCGCGGTCACCGGGGAGCTGTTTTTT | - | TRBJ2-2 | TRBV3-1/TRBV3-2 | few
CASSQGSDPGRTEAFF | TGCGCCAGCAGCCAAGGTTCGGACCCCGGGAGGACTGAAGCTTTCTTT | - | TRBJ1-1 | TRBV4-3 | -
CASSLWGQARGYTF | TGTGCCAGCAGCCTGTGGGGACAGGCAAGGGGCTACACCTTC | TRBD1 | TRBJ1-2 | TRBV5-6 | few
CASSFSDSYQETQYF | TGTGCCAGCAGTTTCTCGGACAGTTACCAAGAGACCCAGTACTTC | - | TRBJ2-5 | TRBV6-5 | -
CASSSTGASSYNEQFF | TGTGCCAGCAGCTCAACAGGGGCAAGCTCCTACAATGAGCAGTTCTTC | TRBD1 | TRBJ2-1 | TRBV11-3 | -
CAWSGNTGELFF | TGTGCCTGGAGCGGGAACACCGGGGAGCTGTTTTTT | - | TRBJ2-2 | TRBV30 | -
CASRAYGGSSYNEQFF | TGTGCCAGCAGGGCTTACGGGGGGAGCTCCTACAATGAGCAGTTCTTC | TRBD2 | TRBJ2-1 | TRBV7-9 | few
CASSQAQGAGYGYTF | TGCGCCAGCAGCCAGGCCCAGGGGGCTGGCTATGGCTACACCTTC | TRBD1 | TRBJ1-2 | TRBV4-1 | -
CASSQAVRGSPLHF | TGTGCCAGCAGCCAAGCGGTACGGGGATCACCCCTCCACTTT | - | TRBJ1-6 | TRBV3-1/TRBV3-2 | -
CASSASRLAGANEQFF | TGTGCCAGCAGCGCCAGCAGACTAGCGGGGGCGAATGAGCAGTTCTTC | TRBD2 | TRBJ2-1 | TRBV9 | -
CASSIGVYNEQFF | TGTGCCAGCAGCATAGGAGTCTACAATGAGCAGTTCTTC | - | TRBJ2-1 | TRBV7-2 | -
CASSLMTSLTYEQYF | TGTGCCAGCAGCTTAATGACTAGCTTAACCTACGAGCAGTACTTC | TRBD2 | TRBJ2-7 | TRBV7-2 | -
CASSFAGRSTDTQYF | TGTGCCAGCAGCTTCGCGGGGCGTAGCACAGATACGCAGTATTTT | - | TRBJ2-3 | TRBV7-2 | -
CASTSNPRGFQPQHF | TGTGCCAGTACCTCTAACCCAAGGGGTTTTCAGCCCCAGCATTTT | - | TRBJ1-5 | TRBV19 | -
CASNRRGEQYF | TGTGCCAGCAATCGCAGGGGCGAGCAGTACTTC | - | TRBJ2-7 | TRBV6-5 | -
CASSREAGLTDTQYF | TGTGCCAGCAGCCGAGAAGCGGGGCTCACAGATACGCAGTATTTT | TRBD2 | TRBJ2-3 | TRBV5-5 | -
CASSLATGYGTEAFF | TGTGCCAGCAGCTTGGCGACAGGCTATGGCACTGAAGCTTTCTTT | - | TRBJ1-1 | TRBV7-9 | -
CASSQGGGTYEQYF | TGTGCCAGCAGCCAAGGTGGGGGGACCTACGAGCAGTACTTC | - | TRBJ2-7 | TRBV3-1/TRBV3-2 | -
CASKVAGNTIYF | TGTGCCAGCAAGGTAGCGGGAAACACCATATATTTT | - | TRBJ1-3 | TRBV12-3/TRBV12-4 | once